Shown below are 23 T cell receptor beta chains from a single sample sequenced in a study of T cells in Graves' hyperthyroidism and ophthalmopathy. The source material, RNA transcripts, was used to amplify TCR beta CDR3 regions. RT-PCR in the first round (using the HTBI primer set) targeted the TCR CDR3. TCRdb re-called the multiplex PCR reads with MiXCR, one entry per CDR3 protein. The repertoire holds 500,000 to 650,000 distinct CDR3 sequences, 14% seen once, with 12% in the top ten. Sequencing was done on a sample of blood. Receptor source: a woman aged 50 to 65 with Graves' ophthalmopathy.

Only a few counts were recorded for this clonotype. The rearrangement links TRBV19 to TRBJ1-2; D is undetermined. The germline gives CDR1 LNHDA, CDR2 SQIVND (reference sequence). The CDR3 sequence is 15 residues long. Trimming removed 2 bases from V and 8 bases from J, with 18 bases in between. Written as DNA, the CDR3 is TGTGCCAGTAGTATAAATGGGCAGAAGATTAGGGGCTACACCTTC. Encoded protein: CASSINGQKIRGYTF.

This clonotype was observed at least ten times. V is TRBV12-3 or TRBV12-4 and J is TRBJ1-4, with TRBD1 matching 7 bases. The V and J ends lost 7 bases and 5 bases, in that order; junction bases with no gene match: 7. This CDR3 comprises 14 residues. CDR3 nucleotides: TGTGCCAGCACTAGGACAGGACTAAATGAAAAACTGTTTTTT. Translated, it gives CASTRTGLNEKLFF.

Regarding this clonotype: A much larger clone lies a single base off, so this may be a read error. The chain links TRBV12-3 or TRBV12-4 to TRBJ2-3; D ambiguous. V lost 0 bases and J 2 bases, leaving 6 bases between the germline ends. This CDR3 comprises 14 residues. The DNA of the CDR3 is TGTGCCAGCAGTTTAGCGCTCGCCACAGATACGCAGTATTTT. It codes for CASSLALATDTQYF.

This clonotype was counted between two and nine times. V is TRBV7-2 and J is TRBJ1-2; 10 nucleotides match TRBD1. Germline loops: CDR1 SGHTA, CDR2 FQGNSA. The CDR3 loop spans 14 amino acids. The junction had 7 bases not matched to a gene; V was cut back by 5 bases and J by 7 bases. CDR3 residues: CASSRWTGGLGYTF. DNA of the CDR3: TGTGCCAGCAGCCGTTGGACAGGGGGGCTTGGCTACACCTTC.

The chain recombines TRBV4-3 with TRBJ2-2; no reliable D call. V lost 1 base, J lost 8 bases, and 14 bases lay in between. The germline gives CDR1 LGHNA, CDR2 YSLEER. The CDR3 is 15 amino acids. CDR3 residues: CASSQASRGHGELFF. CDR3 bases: TGCGCCAGCAGCCAAGCGTCTAGAGGTCATGGGGAGCTGTTTTTT.

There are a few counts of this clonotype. The CDR3 DNA reads as TGTGCCAGCAGCCAAGATCAGGCCTATGGCTACACCTTC. Its translation: CASSQDQAYGYTF. The gene calls are TRBV3-1 and TRBJ1-2; D is ambiguous. Per the germline V gene, CDR1 is LGHDT and CDR2 is YNNKEL (reference sequence). Trimming pared 0 bases from V and 4 bases from J, leaving 6 bases between. The CDR3 contains 13 residues.

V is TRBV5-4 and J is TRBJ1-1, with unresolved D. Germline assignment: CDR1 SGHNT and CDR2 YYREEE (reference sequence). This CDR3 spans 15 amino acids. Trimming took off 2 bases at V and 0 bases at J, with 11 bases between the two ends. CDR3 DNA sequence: TGTGCCAGCAGCTTTGGGAGAGCTTTGAACACTGAAGCTTTCTTT. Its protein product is CASSFGRALNTEAFF.

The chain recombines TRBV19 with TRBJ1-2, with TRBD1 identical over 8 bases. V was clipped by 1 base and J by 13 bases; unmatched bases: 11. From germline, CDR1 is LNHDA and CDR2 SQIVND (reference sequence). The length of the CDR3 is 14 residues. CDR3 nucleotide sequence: TGTGCCAGTAGTATAGTCCCAGGGGGCGCTTTATCCACCTTC. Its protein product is CASSIVPGGALSTF.

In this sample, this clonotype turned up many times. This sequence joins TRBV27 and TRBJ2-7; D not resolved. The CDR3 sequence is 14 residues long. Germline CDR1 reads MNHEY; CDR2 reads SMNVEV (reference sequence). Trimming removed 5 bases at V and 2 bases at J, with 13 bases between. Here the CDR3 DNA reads TGTGCCAGCAGTGATACGACCGGCCCCTACGAGCAGTACTTC. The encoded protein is CASSDTTGPYEQYF.

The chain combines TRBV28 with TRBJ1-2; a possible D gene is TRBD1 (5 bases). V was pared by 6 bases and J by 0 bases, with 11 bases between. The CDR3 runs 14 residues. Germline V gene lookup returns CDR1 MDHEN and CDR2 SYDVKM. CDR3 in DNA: TGTGCCAGCAGACCCCGACAGTCTAACTATGGCTACACCTTC. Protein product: CASRPRQSNYGYTF.

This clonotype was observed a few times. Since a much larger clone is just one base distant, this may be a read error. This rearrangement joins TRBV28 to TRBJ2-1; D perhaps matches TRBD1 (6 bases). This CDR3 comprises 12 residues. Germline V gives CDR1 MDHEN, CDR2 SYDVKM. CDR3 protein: CTSSRQDNEQFF. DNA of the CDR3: TGTACCAGCAGTCGACAGGACAATGAGCAGTTCTTC.

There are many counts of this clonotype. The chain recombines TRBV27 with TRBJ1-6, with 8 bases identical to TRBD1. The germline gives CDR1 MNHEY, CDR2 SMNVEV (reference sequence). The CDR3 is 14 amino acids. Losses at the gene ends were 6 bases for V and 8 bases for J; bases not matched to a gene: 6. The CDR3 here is CASSPDRAYSPLHF. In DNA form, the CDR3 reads TGTGCCAGCAGCCCGGACAGGGCCTATTCACCCCTCCACTTT.

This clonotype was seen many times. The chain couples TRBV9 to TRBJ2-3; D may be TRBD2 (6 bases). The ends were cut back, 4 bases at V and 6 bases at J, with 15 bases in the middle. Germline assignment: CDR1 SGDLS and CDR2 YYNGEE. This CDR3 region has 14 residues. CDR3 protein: CASSLDSSADTQYF. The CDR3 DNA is TGTGCCAGCAGCCTCGACTCTAGCGCGGATACGCAGTATTTT.

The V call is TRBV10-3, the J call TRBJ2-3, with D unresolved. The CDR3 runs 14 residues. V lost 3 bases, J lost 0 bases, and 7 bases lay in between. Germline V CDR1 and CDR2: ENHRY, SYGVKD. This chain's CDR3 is CAISDSRSTDTQYF. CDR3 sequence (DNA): TGTGCCATCAGTGACTCGCGAAGCACAGATACGCAGTATTTT.

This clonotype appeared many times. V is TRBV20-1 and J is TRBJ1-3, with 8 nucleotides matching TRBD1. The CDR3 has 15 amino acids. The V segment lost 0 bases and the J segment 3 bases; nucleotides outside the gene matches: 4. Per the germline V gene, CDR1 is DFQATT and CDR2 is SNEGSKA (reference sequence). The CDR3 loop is CSARDPGGVGNTIYF. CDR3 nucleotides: TGCAGTGCTAGAGATCCAGGGGGCGTTGGAAACACCATATATTTT.

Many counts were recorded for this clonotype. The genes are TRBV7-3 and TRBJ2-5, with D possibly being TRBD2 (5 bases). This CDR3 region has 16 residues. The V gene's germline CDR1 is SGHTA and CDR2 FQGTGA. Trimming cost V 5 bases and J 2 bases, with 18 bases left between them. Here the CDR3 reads CASSQTNRRRQETQYF. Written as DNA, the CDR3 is TGTGCCAGCAGCCAGACTAACCGGCGGCGTCAAGAGACCCAGTACTTC.

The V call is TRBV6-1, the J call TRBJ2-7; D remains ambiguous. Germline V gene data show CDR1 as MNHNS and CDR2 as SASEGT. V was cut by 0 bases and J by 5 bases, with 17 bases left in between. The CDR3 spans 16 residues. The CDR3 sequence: CASSEAQWSTGHEQYF. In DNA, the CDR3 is TGTGCCAGCAGTGAAGCGCAGTGGTCAACTGGCCACGAGCAGTACTTC.

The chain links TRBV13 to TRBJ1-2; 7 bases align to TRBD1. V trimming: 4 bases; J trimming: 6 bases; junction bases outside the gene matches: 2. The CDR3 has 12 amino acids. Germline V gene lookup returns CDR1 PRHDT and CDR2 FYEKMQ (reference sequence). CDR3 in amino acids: CASSYGQDGYTF. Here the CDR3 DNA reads TGTGCCAGCAGCTACGGACAGGATGGCTACACCTTC. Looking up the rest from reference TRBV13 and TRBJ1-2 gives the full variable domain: AAGVIQSPRHLIKEKRETATLKCYPIPRHDTVYWYQQGPGQDPQFLISFYEKMQSDKGSIPDRFSAQQFSDYHSELNMSSLELGDSALYFCASSYGQDGYTFGSGTRLTVV.

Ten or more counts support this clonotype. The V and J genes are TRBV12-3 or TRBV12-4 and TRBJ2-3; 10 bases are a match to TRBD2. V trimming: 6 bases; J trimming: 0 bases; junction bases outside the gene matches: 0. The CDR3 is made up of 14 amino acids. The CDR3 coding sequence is TGTGCCAGCAGGACTAGCGGGAGCACAGATACGCAGTATTTT. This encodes CASRTSGSTDTQYF.

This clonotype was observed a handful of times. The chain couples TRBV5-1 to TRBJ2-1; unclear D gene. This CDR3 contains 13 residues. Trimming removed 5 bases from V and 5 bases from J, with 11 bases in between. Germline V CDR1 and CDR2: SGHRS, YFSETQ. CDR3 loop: CASSIIRNNEQFF. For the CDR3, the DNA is TGCGCCAGCAGTATCATTAGGAACAATGAGCAGTTCTTC.

CDR3 nucleotide sequence: TGTGCCAGCAGCCGGTGGGGGGGCGACGGTGAAAAACTGTTTTTT. It codes for CASSRWGGDGEKLFF. V is TRBV5-5 and J is TRBJ1-4; the D gene is possibly TRBD1 (6 bases). Trimming removed 4 bases at V and 7 bases at J, with 17 bases between. Per the germline V gene, CDR1 is SGHKS and CDR2 is YYEKEE (reference sequence). There are 15 residues in the CDR3.

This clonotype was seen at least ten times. CDR3 nucleotides: TGTGCCAGCAGCTCCCGGCCAGGGGGCTCCTACGAGCAGTACTTC. Its protein is CASSSRPGGSYEQYF. The rearrangement links TRBV7-2 to TRBJ2-7; TRBD1 matches 7 bases. The germline V gene has CDR1 SGHTA and CDR2 FQGNSA. After removal of 4 bases from V and 0 bases from J, the junction contained 6 bases not matched to a gene. CDR3 length equals 15 residues.

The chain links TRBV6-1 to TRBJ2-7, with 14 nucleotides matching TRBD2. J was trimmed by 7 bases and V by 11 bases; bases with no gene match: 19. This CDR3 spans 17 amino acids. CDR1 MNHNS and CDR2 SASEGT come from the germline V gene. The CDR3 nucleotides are TGTGCCGCTACCCCGGGACTAGCGGGAGAAGGGGTGTATGAGCAGTACTTC. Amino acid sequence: CAATPGLAGEGVYEQYF.